The clone carrying this T cell receptor (beta chain) has only a few counts. Antigen: not known. The isolated RNA, all of it, was reverse transcribed, so expressed TCRB transcripts were what got sequenced. Assay used: immunoSEQ multiplex PCR; TCRdb lists only in-frame clones, some missing. The top ten hold 0.022% of the sample, which has about 700,000 clones, about an eighth seen once. The entry originates in a study of beta chain features in type 1 diabetes. About the study: No patient-donor differences in age, gender, total cells or subset yield. Findings and caveats of the study: Type 1 diabetes patients had TCRB CDR3s that were shorter (moderately but significantly so) in all four CD4+ subsets.

Germline V lookup: CDR1 DFQATT, CDR2 SNEGSKA (reference sequence). This CDR3 comprises 11 residues. V gene TRBV20-1 combines with J gene TRBJ1-5, with a tentative D call TRBD1 (5 bases). The sequenced sample consisted of naive CD4+ T cells from blood. The receptor was isolated from a man aged 18 to 29 with type 1 diabetes. Here the CDR3 DNA reads TGCACGGACACGCTCAATCAGCCCCAGCATTTT. Protein sequence: CTDTLNQPQHF.